The T cell receptor beta chain described here comes from a study of blood T cells in healthy people across ages. Germline assignment: CDR1 MNHEY and CDR2 SMNVEV (reference sequence). The CDR3 contains 15 residues. Trimming stripped 4 bases from V and 3 bases from J, with 15 bases between. It was with a sample-barcoded 5' primer and a J-beta primer mix that a second PCR of about 7 to 12 cycles was run. TCRdb re-called the 5' RACE reads through MiXCR, storing one row per CDR3 protein. Among about 970,000 distinct CDR3 sequences, roughly half were seen once, and the ten largest hold 20% to 25%. The sequence derives from a woman in her sixties in good health. The specimen was blood. The chain couples TRBV27 to TRBJ1-2; TRBD1 is a possible D gene (5 bases). The CDR3 loop is CASSSPTEGHYGYTF. For the CDR3, the DNA is TGTGCCAGCAGTTCGCCGACAGAGGGCCACTATGGCTACACCTTC.